This paragraph reports one T cell receptor beta chain. As yet, its antigen is unknown. Germline-derived CDR1 and CDR2 are LGHNA and YSLEER. CDR3 length: 16 amino acids. The V and J ends lost 1 base and 0 bases respectively, with 10 bases between them. The entry originates in a study of shared clonotypes between healthy human individuals. Study conclusions and caveats: Having only a few donors restricted how much genetic and exposure-history diversity was captured. When naive CD4 clonotypes were compared across a few donors, about 4.9% were shared. As a rule, naive subsets had a larger estimated richness than memory subsets.

Genomic DNA (from each subset) was split evenly across several immunoSEQ plates. Sequenced by immunoSEQ multiplex PCR; TCRdb stores in-frame clones only, minus some. Of about 700,000 clones listed, roughly 94% are singletons. CD45RO negativity and positive selection for CCR7 defined naive CD8 cells, a population that excluded terminally differentiated effector memory CD45RA+ cells. Sequencing was done on a sample of naive CD8+ T cells sorted from blood. J is TRBJ1-5 and V is TRBV4-3; D ambiguous. This TCR was recovered from a man aged 25-45 years in good health. The CDR3 loop reads CASSQGTGVSNQPQHF. The CDR3 nucleotides read TGCGCCAGCAGCCAAGGAACGGGCGTTAGCAATCAGCCCCAGCATTTT.